The present T cell receptor (beta chain) was sequenced within a study of blood T cells in healthy people across ages. CDR3 size: 13 residues. V dropped 4 bases and J dropped 6; count of bases not matched to a gene: 9. CDR1 and CDR2 (germline): SQVTM, ANQGSEA. Using a J-beta primer mix together with a sample-barcoded 5' primer, a second PCR was run for roughly 7 to 11 cycles. Each TCR beta cDNA got a 12-nucleotide random molecular identifier. Each CDR3 protein is one row after TCRdb ran MiXCR on the 5' RACE reads. This sample has 800,000 to 1,300,000 distinct CDR3 sequences, with under 30% found just once. This same sample was also taken into another study, of T cells of mothers and their children.

This TCR was sampled from a girl aged 2 to 9 in good health. V and J are TRBV29-1 and TRBJ2-7; 7 bases match TRBD2. Sequenced input: blood. The CDR3 is CSVGGRGDLEQYF. In nucleotides, the CDR3 is TGCAGCGTTGGGGGGAGGGGAGACCTCGAGCAGTACTTC.